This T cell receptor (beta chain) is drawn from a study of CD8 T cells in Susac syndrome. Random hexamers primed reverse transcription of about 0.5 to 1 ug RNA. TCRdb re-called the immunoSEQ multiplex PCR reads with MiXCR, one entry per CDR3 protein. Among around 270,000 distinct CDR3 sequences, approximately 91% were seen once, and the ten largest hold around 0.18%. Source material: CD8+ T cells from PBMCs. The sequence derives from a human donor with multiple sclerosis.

The CDR3 DNA follows: TGTGCCAGCAGTCCAAGGGGGGAACCCAGCACAGATACGCAGTATTTT. Residues: CASSPRGEPSTDTQYF. The V and J genes are TRBV12-3 or TRBV12-4 and TRBJ2-3; D tentatively fits TRBD1 or TRBD2 (6 bases each). This CDR3 region has 16 residues. Trimming pared 5 bases from V and 0 bases from J, leaving 15 bases between.